The entry below describes one T cell receptor (beta chain). Its recognized antigen is unknown. The library was generated by the immunoSEQ multiplex PCR assay. For the multiplex PCR, a mixture combining 60 forward primers for TCR Vbeta segments and 13 reverse primers for TCR Jbeta segments was used. A multiplex PCR assay on genomic DNA amplified the CDR3 region of rearranged TCR beta genes. Amplified TCR beta libraries were sequenced as 87-base-pair reads on the Illumina HiSeq System. From the authors' description of their analysis: Across the 670 or so repertoires, a later analysis counted 75 million to 90 million unique TCR beta chains, roughly 11 million of which were shared by at least two donors. To remove PCR and sequencing errors, raw reads were error-corrected and collapsed into unique sequences using a nearest-neighbor algorithm that merged closely related sequences. CDR3 sequences were aligned to IMGT reference sequences to assign V, D and J gene segments. For a sequence to be retained, at least a six-nucleotide match to both a V gene segment and a J gene segment was required. Rearrangements were called productive when the CDR3 lacked stop codons and stayed in frame with V and J; all others were non-productive. CDR3 was defined by IMGT convention, running from the second conserved V-encoded cysteine to the conserved J-encoded phenylalanine. The earlier analysis of some 540 of the donors excluded any sequence lacking an unambiguous match to a single V gene segment. In an earlier analysis of almost 600 of the donors, a V segment was called functional when productive rearrangements were above 56.7%, and segregating when the standard deviation between donors exceeded 5%. To diagnose cytomegalovirus status from the catalog of TCR beta chain sequences, a statistical classification framework was built. V and J gene assignment, in a later analysis, came from comparing TCR nucleotide sequences with IMGT/GENE-DB human TR gene sequences. Using the TCRdist pipeline, a later analysis assigned CDR3 sequences along with most-parsimonious VDJ recombination scenarios. In a later analysis, each TCR beta chain was defined by its CDR3 amino acid sequence together with its V-gene family, and reads lacking a unique V-gene family were excluded. In a later analysis, fewer than 600 highly shared, low-generation-probability nucleotide sequences were removed to address suspected cross-contamination and a sequencing artifact. A later analysis calculated a clonal expansion index for each public chain from normalized within-repertoire ranks of inferred template counts. A later analysis computed generation probabilities with a VDJ recombination model fitted to out-of-frame rearrangements, and checked the results against IGoR. In a later analysis, hypergeometric tests were used to score TCR-TCR, TCR-HLA and TCR-CMV co-occurrence, with a repertoire-size bias correction applied to TCR pairs. A later analysis estimated false discovery rates by permuting HLA or CMV assignments 20 times. In a later analysis, co-occurring TCRs were grouped using DBSCAN, with TCRdist sequence similarity added in when clustering inside HLA-allele-positive subsets. Repertoires with fewer than 30,000 or more than 120,000 public chains, plus five repertoires with anomalous nucleotide sharing, were excluded from co-occurrence clustering. Sourced from immuneACCESS, this table was stored by TCRdb with only in-frame sequences that have V and J called. A share of the clones is absent; for the studies checked, an unresolved V gene accounts for under half, and the remainder has no known explanation. V and J calls plus clone size are reproduced from that table; the DNA served to infer D and trimming. The table for this sample shows roughly 76,000 clones. The ten largest make up roughly 2.3% of the sample.

The germline V gene specifies SGHTA as CDR1 and FQGNSA as CDR2. The cysteine opens and the phenylalanine closes a CDR3 of 14 amino acids. The DNA shown is the 42-base CDR3, in frame from base 1. Cut back by 2 bases and 1 base, the V and J ends lie 9 bases apart. This sample is drawn from a study of cytomegalovirus exposure and HLA in healthy donors listed by TCRdb under 2017. For context, the study as a whole: In an earlier analysis of some 610 of the donors, about 270 Gb of sequence data and some 120 million unique TCR beta sequences from about 190 million T cells were reported. An early release that covered approximately 600 HLA-typed donors contained about 290 gigabases of sequencing data and roughly 84 million unique TCR sequences. Among the roughly 400 genotyped donors, around 81% belonged to the genetic ancestry cluster associated with self-reported Caucasian donors. The aim of the study was to test whether cataloging public T cell receptors could identify signatures of past pathogen exposure. The T cell repertoires of several hundred subjects were profiled by immunosequencing and related to cytomegalovirus serostatus. In addition to the first cohort of around 670 subjects, a separate validation cohort of 120 different subjects was used. High-throughput TCR immunosequencing, statistical association of individual TCRs with disease status, and machine learning were combined to predict cytomegalovirus infection status. A later analysis re-analyzed previously published TCR beta repertoires from roughly 690 donors and added high-resolution HLA genotyping to study TCR occurrence patterns. In the later analysis, no new phenotypic data were used to find candidate immune exposures; instead, reliance was placed on TCR beta sequences and their occurrence across donors. An earlier analysis of several hundred of the donors used high-throughput TCR beta sequencing to judge whether each TCR beta V gene segment behaved as functional or pseudogenic. Donor age, sex, ethnicity and CMV serostatus were compiled together with the repertoire data. A later genetic analysis took genome-wide SNP genotypes for about three fifths of the roughly 670 donors and used that subset as a discovery cohort. All discovery cohort repertoires had been generated on a single sequencing platform. HLA typing covered class I and class II loci at four-digit resolution. The number of typed donors differed by locus: 629-630 for A, B, C, DRB1 and DQB1; approximately 520 for DQA1; 606 for DPA1; and some 470 for DPB1. A handful of DR-DQ haplotypes were handled as single units for association and clustering because linkage in the cohort was strong. Across around 400 genotyped donors of the cohort, an average of about 250,000 unique TCR beta nucleotide sequences per donor were sequenced, and 15% to 20% of those sequences were non-productive.

The cohort was made up of 500 to 850 healthy bone marrow donors. At the time of sampling, all cohort members were nominally healthy, though unrecorded immune exposures were likely present. The donor tested CMV seropositive and was one of the 289 seropositive cohort members. Each donor provided a peripheral blood sample, and peripheral blood mononuclear cells were used for TCR beta sequencing. The Qiagen DNeasy Blood Extraction Kit was used to extract genomic DNA from the blood cell samples. General findings and caveats noted by the study authors: A group of highly shared sequence variants was considered likely to be a technical artifact of the sequencing pipeline. Most TCR sequences were seen in very few donors, while some public TCRs were found in many individuals. A few of the identified cytomegalovirus-associated TCR beta chains were confirmed in vitro to be specific for cytomegalovirus antigens. The only immune exposure information available for the cohort was CMV serostatus. According to the authors, the approach could potentially be generalized to other disease states and immunological phenotypes. When HLA alleles, especially DR and DQ, strongly co-occurred, TCR associations were difficult to assign to individual alleles. A later analysis associated roughly 17,000 TCR beta sequences with specific HLA alleles at a false discovery rate of 0.05. According to a later analysis, most CMV-associated TCR beta chains appeared to be HLA-restricted, and the HLA associations seemed to be driven largely by CMV exposure. V-gene and J-gene trimming of TCR beta chains was associated with a missense DCLRE1C variant in a later genetic analysis, and the association was replicated in an independent cohort. Because HLA typing was missing for some donors at each locus, association tests included only the typed subset. Because the 87-base-pair reads could not distinguish some IMGT-functional V segments, including TRBV6-2 and TRBV6-3, those segments were excluded. The study listed 150 to 200 TCR beta chains as associated with cytomegalovirus. In both the original and validation cohorts, the classifier was reported to diagnose cytomegalovirus status with high specificity and sensitivity. The presence/absence analyses assumed that sequencing depth was roughly uniform across donors, and that assumption may not be true. Because counts were too low, 15 to 20 rarely observed V segments, including chromosome 9 orphons, were left out of the earlier analysis of some 600 of the donors. In an earlier analysis of more than 500 of the donors, most TCR beta V segments appeared in productive rearrangements about 87% or about 30% of the time, broadly matching IMGT annotations. In a later analysis, several top co-occurrence clusters were reported to appear linked to parvovirus B19, influenza, CMV and Epstein-Barr virus. In a later genetic analysis, fewer N-insertions in productive TCRs were reported among donors in an Asian-associated ancestry cluster than the roughly 640-donor mean. Linkage disequilibrium might explain the correlated functional status among segregating V segments, but an unknown experimental factor could not be ruled out. A further reported finding was that TCR beta sequences accurately predicted the HLA-A and HLA-B alleles for most subjects in the first cohort. According to a later analysis, TCR association rates differed among HLA loci, with DRB1 alleles showing the most associated TCRs and HLA-C alleles showing the fewest. This cohort had only TCR beta chains sequenced, and the lack of alpha or paired-chain data limited which features could be detected. Compared with equally common non-associated chains, HLA-associated TCR beta chains in a later analysis were more clonally expanded and had lower generation probabilities.

Sequences were obtained from PBMCs. The receptor's source is a female donor in good health and CMV-seropositive. The rearranged chain carries TRBV7-2 and TRBJ2-7; TRBD2 is perhaps the D gene, given 6 matching bases. In nucleotides, the sequence is TGTGCCAGCAGCTTATACGGGAGTTCCTACGAGCAGTACTTC. Translated, it reads CASSLYGSSYEQYF.